Listed below are T cell receptor beta chains from one sample, sequenced in a study of OX40 agonist ivuxolimab in advanced cancers. Measured with immunoSEQ multiplex PCR; TCRdb has only the in-frame clones, and not every one. This table has 65,000 to 75,000 clones, 85% appearing once. The material was CD4+ or CD8+ T cells sorted from blood, obtained in a trial of the OX40 agonist ivuxolimab. These receptors were obtained from an adult with an advanced solid tumor such as melanoma, head and neck, liver or kidney cancer. Both conserved end residues are part of each CDR3. The D gene is left open where the match is weak. Expanded clones are given a class, and other clones once, few, many or no size at all.

cdr3_nt: TGTGCCAGCTCTGGAGCGGGGGGGCAAGAGACCCAGTACTTC
cdr3_aa: CASSGAGGQETQYF
clone_size: NA
d_call: TRBD2
j_call: TRBJ2-5
v_call: TRBV2

cdr3_nt: TGTGCCAGCAGCTTGGGGGTGGGAAGACTCATGAACACTGAAGCTTTCTTT
cdr3_aa: CASSLGVGRLMNTEAFF
clone_size: NA
d_call: NA
j_call: TRBJ1-1
v_call: TRBV5-8

cdr3_nt: TGCGCCAGCAGCTTATGGGGCGATCAGCCCCAGCATTTT
cdr3_aa: CASSLWGDQPQHF
clone_size: few
d_call: NA
j_call: TRBJ1-5
v_call: TRBV5-1

cdr3_nt: TGTGCCAGCAGTCGAACCGGGGGGACCGAGCAGTACTTC
cdr3_aa: CASSRTGGTEQYF
clone_size: NA
d_call: TRBD2
j_call: TRBJ2-7
v_call: TRBV27

cdr3_nt: TGTGCCAGCAGCTTAGGCAGGGTGTCGACAGATACGCAGTATTTT
cdr3_aa: CASSLGRVSTDTQYF
clone_size: NA
d_call: NA
j_call: TRBJ2-3
v_call: TRBV11-2

cdr3_nt: TGCGCCAGCAGCCCAGAGGGCGACAGCCCGAACACCGGGGAGCTGTTTTTT
cdr3_aa: CASSPEGDSPNTGELFF
clone_size: once
d_call: NA
j_call: TRBJ2-2
v_call: TRBV4-1

cdr3_nt: TGTGCCAGCAGCTTGGGGACTAGCGGCTCCTACGAGCAGTACTTC
cdr3_aa: CASSLGTSGSYEQYF
clone_size: NA
d_call: TRBD2
j_call: TRBJ2-7
v_call: TRBV7-8

cdr3_nt: TGCGCCAGCACGCCAGAATCGACCCTGGGTGAGCAGTTCTTC
cdr3_aa: CASTPESTLGEQFF
clone_size: NA
d_call: NA
j_call: TRBJ2-1
v_call: TRBV5-1

cdr3_nt: TGTGCCAGCAGCGTGACAGGGTCCTATGGCTACACCTTC
cdr3_aa: CASSVTGSYGYTF
clone_size: NA
d_call: TRBD1
j_call: TRBJ1-2
v_call: TRBV7-8

cdr3_nt: TGTGCCATCAGGGCCGGGAGCTATGGCTACACCTTC
cdr3_aa: CAIRAGSYGYTF
clone_size: NA
d_call: NA
j_call: TRBJ1-2
v_call: TRBV10-3

cdr3_nt: TGTGCCAGCAGCCCACTCCCATCAAACACCATATATTTT
cdr3_aa: CASSPLPSNTIYF
clone_size: NA
d_call: NA
j_call: TRBJ1-3
v_call: TRBV7-9

cdr3_nt: TGTGCCAGCAGTGACCAGAGGGGAGATACGCAGTATTTT
cdr3_aa: CASSDQRGDTQYF
clone_size: once
d_call: NA
j_call: TRBJ2-3
v_call: TRBV6-4

cdr3_nt: TGTGCCAGCTCACCGGACGGCGCCTCCGTTTCACCCCTCCACTTT
cdr3_aa: CASSPDGASVSPLHF
clone_size: NA
d_call: NA
j_call: TRBJ1-6
v_call: TRBV18

cdr3_nt: TGTGCCAGTTCGGGGCCCAGCTCCTACGAGCAGTACTTC
cdr3_aa: CASSGPSSYEQYF
clone_size: NA
d_call: NA
j_call: TRBJ2-7
v_call: TRBV11-3

cdr3_nt: TGTGCCAGCAGTTATGACGGTTACGAGCAGTACTTC
cdr3_aa: CASSYDGYEQYF
clone_size: once
d_call: NA
j_call: TRBJ2-7
v_call: TRBV6-5

cdr3_nt: TGTGCCAGCAGTCCCCAGGTCGCCTCCTACGAGCAGTACTTC
cdr3_aa: CASSPQVASYEQYF
clone_size: NA
d_call: NA
j_call: TRBJ2-7
v_call: TRBV27

cdr3_nt: TGCGCCAGCAGCTTGTTGGGACGGGGTGACACTGAAGCTTTCTTT
cdr3_aa: CASSLLGRGDTEAFF
clone_size: NA
d_call: NA
j_call: TRBJ1-1
v_call: TRBV5-1

cdr3_nt: TGTGCCAGCAGCTCCCGGGACAGCACCATTCTCGGGGGTACGCAGTATTTT
cdr3_aa: CASSSRDSTILGGTQYF
clone_size: NA
d_call: NA
j_call: TRBJ2-3
v_call: TRBV5-6

cdr3_nt: TGTGCTAGTGGTTTCCCACAGGGCGGGAGATACACCGGGGAGCTGTTTTTT
cdr3_aa: CASGFPQGGRYTGELFF
clone_size: NA
d_call: NA
j_call: TRBJ2-2
v_call: TRBV12-5

cdr3_nt: TGTGCCTGGACTCCCCGCACGACGGCTTATACGCAGTATTTT
cdr3_aa: CAWTPRTTAYTQYF
clone_size: NA
d_call: NA
j_call: TRBJ2-3
v_call: TRBV30

cdr3_nt: TGTGCCAGCAGCTCGGAGGAGGTGAAGACCCAGTACTTC
cdr3_aa: CASSSEEVKTQYF
clone_size: NA
d_call: NA
j_call: TRBJ2-5
v_call: TRBV7-9

cdr3_nt: TGTGCCAGCAGTCCTCTCGAGGGAGGTCGGTCGGGCTACACCTTC
cdr3_aa: CASSPLEGGRSGYTF
clone_size: NA
d_call: NA
j_call: TRBJ1-2
v_call: TRBV6-1

cdr3_nt: TGTGCCACCAGCCCCGGGGGACAGGGGACCTATGGCTACACCTTC
cdr3_aa: CATSPGGQGTYGYTF
clone_size: NA
d_call: TRBD1
j_call: TRBJ1-2
v_call: TRBV15

cdr3_nt: TGTGCCAGCAGCCGTCGGACTAGCGGGACCTTCGGCGGGGAGCTGTTTTTT
cdr3_aa: CASSRRTSGTFGGELFF
clone_size: NA
d_call: TRBD2
j_call: TRBJ2-2
v_call: TRBV13

cdr3_nt: TGTGCCAGCAGCGTAGCTGACAGGGGGAATGAGCAGTTCTTC
cdr3_aa: CASSVADRGNEQFF
clone_size: few
d_call: TRBD1
j_call: TRBJ2-1
v_call: TRBV9

cdr3_nt: TGTGCCAGCAGTTTAACAGGGGGGAGGACTGAAGCTTTCTTT
cdr3_aa: CASSLTGGRTEAFF
clone_size: NA
d_call: TRBD1
j_call: TRBJ1-1
v_call: TRBV28

cdr3_nt: TGTGCCAGCAGTTACTCGGACCTTCTCGGGTATGGCTACACCTTC
cdr3_aa: CASSYSDLLGYGYTF
clone_size: NA
d_call: NA
j_call: TRBJ1-2
v_call: TRBV6-5

cdr3_nt: TGTGCCTGGAGTCGGGGAAGCTCCTACGAGCAGTACTTC
cdr3_aa: CAWSRGSSYEQYF
clone_size: few
d_call: NA
j_call: TRBJ2-7
v_call: TRBV30

cdr3_nt: TGTGCCAGCAGCTTAATCGGGGACTACAATGAGCAGTTCTTC
cdr3_aa: CASSLIGDYNEQFF
clone_size: NA
d_call: NA
j_call: TRBJ2-1
v_call: TRBV11-1

cdr3_nt: TGTGCCAGCAGTGATTCGTGGGATCGTAATTCACCCCTCCACTTT
cdr3_aa: CASSDSWDRNSPLHF
clone_size: once
d_call: NA
j_call: TRBJ1-6
v_call: TRBV6-1

cdr3_nt: TGTGCCAGCTCACCACAGGCTAGCCCCAATGAGCAGTTCTTC
cdr3_aa: CASSPQASPNEQFF
clone_size: NA
d_call: NA
j_call: TRBJ2-1
v_call: TRBV18

cdr3_nt: TGTGCCAGCAGTGATCGGGAGGGGGCGGACGAGCAGTACTTC
cdr3_aa: CASSDREGADEQYF
clone_size: NA
d_call: NA
j_call: TRBJ2-7
v_call: TRBV6-1

cdr3_nt: TGTGCCAGCTCACCACGCGCTGATACGCAGTATTTT
cdr3_aa: CASSPRADTQYF
clone_size: NA
d_call: NA
j_call: TRBJ2-3
v_call: TRBV18

cdr3_nt: TGTGCCAGTAGTACCTGGACCCAAGAGACCCAGTACTTC
cdr3_aa: CASSTWTQETQYF
clone_size: NA
d_call: NA
j_call: TRBJ2-5
v_call: TRBV19

cdr3_nt: TGTGCCAGCAGCCACTCGACAGGGGCTAACTATGGCTACACCTTC
cdr3_aa: CASSHSTGANYGYTF
clone_size: NA
d_call: TRBD1
j_call: TRBJ1-2
v_call: TRBV11-2

cdr3_nt: TGTGCCTGGAGCCCCGCGTCCACTGGTGGCTACACCTTC
cdr3_aa: CAWSPASTGGYTF
clone_size: NA
d_call: NA
j_call: TRBJ1-2
v_call: TRBV30

cdr3_nt: TGTGCCAGCAGGCCCGATCTCGGGGGGAACTATGGCTACACCTTC
cdr3_aa: CASRPDLGGNYGYTF
clone_size: NA
d_call: NA
j_call: TRBJ1-2
v_call: TRBV9

cdr3_nt: TGTGCCAGCAGCTTTCGACCAACCTACAATGAGCAGTTCTTC
cdr3_aa: CASSFRPTYNEQFF
clone_size: NA
d_call: NA
j_call: TRBJ2-1
v_call: TRBV11-2

cdr3_nt: TGTGCCAGCAGCCAGCCCGGGGGGCTGGGGGACGGCAATCCTTTCTTT
cdr3_aa: CASSQPGGLGDGNPFF
clone_size: NA
d_call: NA
j_call: TRBJ1-1
v_call: TRBV4-2

cdr3_nt: TGTGCCAGCAGCTCGCCGCCGGGGCAGTATTTT
cdr3_aa: CASSSPPGQYF
clone_size: NA
d_call: NA
j_call: TRBJ2-3
v_call: TRBV7-6

cdr3_nt: TGTGCCAGCTCACCCGCAACGGACTCTGGAAACACCATATATTTT
cdr3_aa: CASSPATDSGNTIYF
clone_size: NA
d_call: NA
j_call: TRBJ1-3
v_call: TRBV18

cdr3_nt: TGTGCCATCAGTACCCCAACGGGGGGCAGCTACGAGCAGTACTTC
cdr3_aa: CAISTPTGGSYEQYF
clone_size: NA
d_call: NA
j_call: TRBJ2-7
v_call: TRBV10-3

cdr3_nt: TGTGCCAGCAGCCTGGACCGGCTCTATGGCTACACCTTC
cdr3_aa: CASSLDRLYGYTF
clone_size: NA
d_call: NA
j_call: TRBJ1-2
v_call: TRBV7-9

cdr3_nt: TGTGCCAGCAGTGCAGGGGGCTCCTACGAGCAGTACTTC
cdr3_aa: CASSAGGSYEQYF
clone_size: once
d_call: TRBD1
j_call: TRBJ2-7
v_call: TRBV6-6

cdr3_nt: TGTGCCAGCGGGACTAGCGGGGGAGGCGATACGCAGTATTTT
cdr3_aa: CASGTSGGGDTQYF
clone_size: NA
d_call: TRBD2
j_call: TRBJ2-3
v_call: TRBV6-6

cdr3_nt: TGTGCCAGCTCCGGGACAGGGGATGAAAAACTGTTTTTT
cdr3_aa: CASSGTGDEKLFF
clone_size: NA
d_call: TRBD1
j_call: TRBJ1-4
v_call: TRBV10-3

cdr3_nt: TGTGCCAGCAGCATAGGACTAGCGGGGGGGATTTACTACGAGCAGTACTTC
cdr3_aa: CASSIGLAGGIYYEQYF
clone_size: NA
d_call: TRBD2
j_call: TRBJ2-7
v_call: TRBV7-8

cdr3_nt: TGCGCCAGCAGCCTAGACGGTGGGGTAACAGATACGCAGTATTTT
cdr3_aa: CASSLDGGVTDTQYF
clone_size: NA
d_call: NA
j_call: TRBJ2-3
v_call: TRBV5-1

cdr3_nt: TGTGCCAGCAGTGCCAAATCAGGGCGCAATCAGCCCCAGCATTTT
cdr3_aa: CASSAKSGRNQPQHF
clone_size: few
d_call: NA
j_call: TRBJ1-5
v_call: TRBV6-5